This T cell receptor (beta chain) stems from a study of STAT5B mutations in CD4+ large granular lymphocyte leukemia. Healthy controls were blood donor buffy coats. Study-wide points: Patient CD4-sorted repertoires stayed more clonal than healthy ones after leukemic-clone removal.

Points on this clone: What it recognizes is unknown.

Sequencing used immunoSEQ multiplex PCR; TCRdb keeps in-frame clones, though not all of them. The sample yields around 35,000 clones, approximately 67% seen once. Sequenced material: CD4+ T cells from blood buffy coats. This sequence was found in a human donor in good health.

The CDR3, as DNA: TGTGCCAGCAGCTCCCAGGAGCGCACTGAAGCTTTCTTT. This gives the protein CASSSQERTEAFF. V and J are TRBV11-2 and TRBJ1-1; D ambiguous. The V and J ends lost 4 bases and 4 bases respectively, with 10 bases between them. The CDR3 runs 13 residues. Germline CDR1 and CDR2: SGHAT and FQNNGV. The complete variable domain, with remaining parts taken from reference TRBV11-2 and TRBJ1-1, reads EAGVAQSPRYKIIEKRQSVAFWCNPISGHATLYWYQQILGQGPKLLIQFQNNGVVDDSQLPKDRFSAERLKGVDSTLKIQPAKLEDSAVYLCASSSQERTEAFFGQGTRLTVV.